This TCR beta chain was recovered during a study of shared clonotypes between healthy human individuals. The table came from immunoSEQ multiplex PCR; TCRdb's copy has only in-frame clones and leaves some out. The sample holds over 850,000 clones, 75% to 80% seen once. The germline V gene has CDR1 SGHAT and CDR2 FQDESV (reference sequence). V was trimmed by 1 base and J by 5 bases, leaving 11 bases between them. The CDR3 has 14 amino acids. Sequencing was carried out using memory CD4+ T cells from PBMCs. Subset: CD45RA-negative fraction. This clonotype was obtained from a man aged 18 to 35 in good health. Some clones in this sample may be carry-over from other donors' samples. The J gene is TRBJ2-5, the V gene TRBV11-1; possible D gene TRBD1, 6 bases. CDR3 residues: CASSLVTGQETQYF. CDR3 DNA sequence: TGTGCCAGCAGCTTAGTAACAGGGCAGGAGACCCAGTACTTC.